This T cell receptor (beta chain) was retrieved from a study of blood T cells in healthy people across ages. Study conclusions and caveats: Getting older went along with TCR beta diversity per million T cells dropping roughly linearly.

Together with a sample-barcoded 5' primer, a J-beta primer mix was included in a second PCR lasting about 7 to 12 cycles. TCRdb redid the calling of the 5' RACE reads with MiXCR, one entry per CDR3 protein. The table lists 1,500,000 or so distinct CDR3 sequences, roughly 59% of them singletons, with roughly 7% in the top ten. About this clonotype: Its antigen is unidentified.

In each sample, at least 7 million PBMCs were isolated. The CDR3 runs 17 residues. Per germline, CDR1 MGHRA and CDR2 YSYEKL. Trimming left V 0 bases short and J 0 bases short, with 12 bases between. V and J are TRBV4-1 and TRBJ2-1, with D maybe TRBD1 (5 bases). The clonotype was recovered from a man younger than 30 in good health. What was sequenced was blood. The DNA of the CDR3 is TGCGCCAGCAGCCAAGATCAGGGCCCGAGCTCCTACAATGAGCAGTTCTTC. Protein product: CASSQDQGPSSYNEQFF.